The entry below describes one TCR beta chain. Its target is unknown. These data come from a study of T-cell memory formation after mild COVID-19. Study as a whole: In these data, TCR clusters were largely donor specific.

Sample barcodes and UMIs were carried by the TCR alpha and TCR beta cDNA libraries that 5'RACE generated with constant-segment primers. TCRdb itself ran the 5' RACE reads through MiXCR, one entry per CDR3 protein. Altogether roughly 250,000 distinct CDR3 sequences are present, 16% being singletons, with the ten largest covering 3.5%. Findings and caveats of the study: Chiefly within CM and EM were the contracting CD4+ clones; CD8+ ones were within EMRA. The study found balanced CD4/CD8 in clones contracting day 15 to 85 and a CD4+ lean in later expanders.

CDR3 length: 15 residues. Germline V gene data show CDR1 as SGHTA and CDR2 as FQGNSA. V was pared by 3 bases and J by 5 bases, with 7 bases of the junction left unmatched. This chain uses TRBV7-2 with TRBJ2-3; TRBD2 aligns across 8 bases. What was sequenced was PBMCs or a T cell subset sorted from them (not recorded which). The clonotype comes from a man between 18 and 35 years old who had mild COVID-19 (a few samples of this study predate the infection). Cell type and time point are not known. The CDR3 loop is CASSFGSGELDTQYF. The CDR3 nucleotides read TGTGCCAGCAGCTTTGGTAGCGGGGAATTAGATACGCAGTATTTT.